The 10 T cell receptor beta chains presented below share a single source sample, sequenced in a study of technical replicates of blood from a few donors. Sequenced by immunoSEQ multiplex PCR; TCRdb stores in-frame clones only, minus some. Among around 60,000 clones listed, around 93% were seen once. The sequenced sample consisted of PBMCs. The receptors originated from a human donor in good health. Some clones in this sample may be carry-over from other donors' samples.

This chain links TRBV2 with TRBJ1-5, with no clear D. The CDR3 is 12 amino acids. Trimming shortened V by 0 bases and J by 7 bases, and 4 bases separated the two germline ends. CDR1 is SNHLY, CDR2 FYNNEI, per germline. CDR3 amino acids: CASSEARQPQHF. The CDR3 DNA reads as TGTGCCAGCAGTGAAGCGAGGCAGCCCCAGCATTTT.

This chain joins TRBV7-9 and TRBJ1-1, with D perhaps matching TRBD1 (6 bases). Trimming removed 0 bases at V and 5 bases at J, with 10 bases between. The germline V gene encodes CDR1 SEHNR and CDR2 FQNEAQ (reference sequence). The CDR3 runs to 14 residues. The CDR3 loop reads CASSLAGTRTEAFF. The CDR3 DNA sequence: TGTGCCAGCAGCTTAGCCGGGACAAGGACTGAAGCTTTCTTT.

This clone was seen just once. This rearrangement joins TRBV18 to TRBJ1-3, with D possibly TRBD1 on 5 matching bases. V shed 5 bases and J shed 0 bases, with 11 bases lying between them. This CDR3 has 15 amino acids. Germline loops: CDR1 KGHSH, CDR2 LQKENI. In DNA, the CDR3 is TGTGCCAGCTCATCGCAGGGAACCTCTGGAAACACCATATATTTT. As protein: CASSSQGTSGNTIYF. Drawing the rest from reference TRBV18 and TRBJ1-3, the complete variable domain is NAGVMQNPRHLVRRRGQEARLRCSPMKGHSHVYWYRQLPEEGLKFMVYLQKENIIDESGMPKERFSAEFPKEGPSILRIQQVVRGDSAAYFCASSSQGTSGNTIYFGEGSWLTVV.

This sequence joins TRBV29-1 and TRBJ2-3; TRBD1 aligns across 12 bases. Trimming cost V 3 bases and J 5 bases; bases outside gene matches: 9. This CDR3 has 16 amino acids. Germline lookup yields CDR1 SQVTM and CDR2 ANQGSEA. The CDR3 bases are TGCAGCGTTGACACCCGGGACAGGGGGCAATTAGATACGCAGTATTTT. Translation gives CSVDTRDRGQLDTQYF.

The rearrangement uses TRBV7-9 and TRBJ1-4; 8 bases are shared with TRBD1. This CDR3 is 15 amino acids long. V lost 5 bases to trimming and J lost 8 bases; unmatched junction nucleotides: 10. Germline values: CDR1 SEHNR, CDR2 FQNEAQ (reference sequence). CDR3 sequence: CASSAGQVVGEKLFF. The DNA for the CDR3 is TGTGCCAGCAGCGCGGGACAGGTGGTGGGGGAAAAACTGTTTTTT.

The V and J genes are TRBV11-3 and TRBJ2-1; a possible D gene is TRBD2 (6 bases). CDR3 length: 12 residues. The ends were cut back, 1 base at V and 10 bases at J, with 8 bases in the middle. Germline V CDR1 and CDR2: SGHNT, YENEEA. The CDR3 loop is CASSLGLAEQFF. CDR3 sequence (DNA): TGTGCCAGCAGCTTAGGCCTAGCGGAGCAGTTCTTC. Drawing the rest from reference TRBV11-3 and TRBJ2-1, the complete variable domain is EAGVVQSPRYKIIEKKQPVAFWCNPISGHNTLYWYLQNLGQGPELLIRYENEEAVDDSQLPKDRFSAERLKGVDSTLKIQPAELGDSAVYLCASSLGLAEQFFGPGTRLTVL.

The chain employs TRBV6-5 and TRBJ1-4; possible D gene TRBD1, 5 bases. With 5 bases removed from V and 8 bases from J, the gap between germline ends came to 18 bases. The CDR3 loop spans 15 amino acids. The germline gives CDR1 MNHEY, CDR2 SVGAGI. In nucleotides, the CDR3 is TGTGCCAGCAGTCCCTGGGACCTAGGGAGGGAAAAACTGTTTTTT. Translation: CASSPWDLGREKLFF.

The J gene is TRBJ2-5, the V gene TRBV2; TRBD2 matches at 14 bases. The germline gives CDR1 SNHLY, CDR2 FYNNEI. V shed 6 bases, J shed 4 bases, and the junction held 7 bases outside the gene matches. This CDR3 is built from 16 residues. DNA for the CDR3: TGTGCCAGCAGGGGGACTAGCGGGAGTAGGCGAGAGACCCAGTACTTC. It codes for CASRGTSGSRRETQYF.

The V and J genes are TRBV6-1 and TRBJ1-2; 10 nucleotides match TRBD1. CDR1 and CDR2 (germline): MNHNS, SASEGT. The V segment lost 6 bases and the J segment 8 bases; nucleotides outside the gene matches: 9. The CDR3 extends over 14 amino acids. CDR3 nucleotides: TGTGCCAGCAGCGTGACCGGACAGGGGGTCGGCTACACCTTC. Translation gives CASSVTGQGVGYTF.

This chain links TRBV7-2 with TRBJ2-3; D possibly corresponds to TRBD2 (6 bases). The CDR3 loop spans 17 amino acids. CDR1 SGHTA and CDR2 FQGNSA come from the germline V gene. Trimming took 1 base from V and 4 from J, leaving 18 bases between them. CDR3: CASSLGQRGAIADTQYF. CDR3 nucleotide sequence: TGTGCCAGCAGCTTAGGACAGCGCGGGGCCATCGCAGATACGCAGTATTTT.